The rows below give T cell receptor beta chains drawn from one sample of a study of blood T cells in healthy people across ages. TCRdb processed the 5' RACE reads anew with MiXCR; each CDR3 protein has one entry. Of over 300,000 distinct CDR3 sequences in the sample, about half were seen once. Sequencing was carried out using blood. The receptor source for this set is a man in his fifties or sixties in good health. CDR3s include the opening cysteine and the closing phenylalanine or tryptophan. Each record gives: D gene, J gene, V gene, clone size, CDR3 protein, CDR3 DNA. D genes are given only for firm matches. Expanded clones are given a class, and other clones once, few, many or no size at all.

>NA|TRBJ2-7|TRBV10-3|NA
CAISATGIDEQYF
TGTGCCATCAGTGCTACAGGGATCGACGAGCAGTACTTC
>NA|TRBJ1-5|TRBV20-1|NA
CSAVEGMQGNQPQHF
TGCAGTGCTGTAGAAGGTATGCAGGGGAATCAGCCCCAGCATTTT
>NA|TRBJ1-2|TRBV24-1|few
CATSALSGYTF
TGTGCCACCAGTGCACTCTCGGGCTACACCTTC
>NA|TRBJ2-2|TRBV6-2/TRBV6-3|NA
CASKEDSATGELFF
TGTGCCAGCAAAGAGGACTCAGCCACCGGGGAGCTGTTTTTT
>NA|TRBJ2-7|TRBV5-6|NA
CASSFDPGGSYEQYF
TGTGCCAGCAGCTTCGACCCAGGGGGGTCCTACGAGCAGTACTTC
>TRBD2|TRBJ2-7|TRBV20-1|NA
CSALINAAGGVYEQYF
TGCAGTGCTCTAATTAACGCAGCGGGAGGGGTATACGAGCAGTACTTC
>TRBD1|TRBJ2-5|TRBV29-1|NA
CSVGGTGGDRETQYF
TGCAGCGTTGGAGGAACAGGGGGCGACCGAGAGACCCAGTACTTC
>NA|TRBJ2-4|TRBV20-1|NA
CSASQGGEAKNIQYF
TGCAGTGCTAGTCAAGGGGGAGAAGCCAAAAACATTCAGTACTTC
>NA|TRBJ2-5|TRBV29-1|NA
CSVGGAWETQYF
TGCAGCGTTGGGGGGGCCTGGGAGACCCAGTACTTC
>NA|TRBJ2-1|TRBV12-3/TRBV12-4|many
CASRSTDNEQFF
TGTGCCAGCAGGTCCACAGACAATGAGCAGTTCTTC
>NA|TRBJ2-3|TRBV28|NA
CASSLSADTLYF
TGTGCCAGCAGTTTGTCTGCAGATACGCTGTATTTT
>NA|TRBJ1-1|TRBV6-2/TRBV6-3|NA
CASSYLGQTKRGEAFF
TGTGCCAGCAGTTACTTGGGACAAACTAAACGTGGTGAAGCTTTCTTT
>TRBD2|TRBJ2-7|TRBV7-2|NA
CASSLWGGAYEQYF
TGTGCCAGCAGCTTATGGGGGGGGGCCTACGAGCAGTACTTC
>NA|TRBJ2-7|TRBV20-1|NA
CSAQGQSMSSYEQYF
TGCAGTGCTCAAGGACAGAGCATGAGCTCCTACGAGCAGTACTTC
>NA|TRBJ2-3|TRBV5-1|NA
CASSLAAATADTQYF
TGCGCCAGCAGCTTGGCCGCTGCGACGGCAGATACGCAGTATTTT
>TRBD2|TRBJ2-1|TRBV5-1|NA
CASSPGTSGSEQFF
TGCGCCAGCAGCCCCGGGACTAGCGGGAGTGAGCAGTTCTTC
>NA|TRBJ2-1|TRBV7-2|NA
CASRAPGSGYNEQFF
TGTGCCAGCAGGGCCCCCGGGAGCGGCTACAATGAGCAGTTCTTC
>TRBD1|TRBJ2-3|TRBV7-2|few
CASSNRRTGSTDTQYF
TGTGCCAGCAGCAATAGGAGGACAGGGAGCACAGATACGCAGTATTTT
>TRBD1|TRBJ1-1|TRBV6-2/TRBV6-3|few
CASRPTGGTEAFF
TGTGCCAGCAGGCCGACAGGGGGAACTGAAGCTTTCTTT
>TRBD1|TRBJ1-1|TRBV6-1|NA
CASKGQGATEAFF
TGTGCCAGCAAAGGACAGGGTGCCACTGAAGCTTTCTTT
>NA|TRBJ2-5|TRBV7-9|NA
CAGARGETQYF
TGTGCCGGAGCCCGAGGGGAGACCCAGTACTTC
>NA|TRBJ2-1|TRBV12-3/TRBV12-4|NA
CASSPRLGSLFYNEQFF
TGTGCCAGCAGTCCCAGGCTTGGGTCCCTCTTTTACAATGAGCAGTTCTTC
>TRBD2|TRBJ2-3|TRBV2|once
CASSKLAGDTDTQYF
TGCGCCAGCAGTAAACTAGCGGGGGACACAGATACGCAGTATTTT